The 19 T cell receptor beta chains listed next were all sequenced from one sample in a study of blood T cell repertoires in COVID-19. Using immunoSEQ multiplex PCR, the repertoire was profiled, and TCRdb retains in-frame clones only, with some absent. The sample has approximately 160,000 clones, around 80% seen once. Material: PBMCs or T cells enriched from blood (not recorded which). These receptor sequences come from a man aged 35 to 55 who had recovered from COVID-19.

The sample holds a few counts of this clone. J is TRBJ2-7 and V is TRBV7-9; a possible D gene is TRBD2 (5 bases). Germline V CDR1 and CDR2: SEHNR, FQNEAQ (reference sequence). The germline V and J ends were trimmed by 1 base and 6 bases, with 10 bases remaining between them. The CDR3 runs to 13 residues. In DNA, the CDR3 is TGTGCCAGCAGCTTAGACGGGAACTCCGAGCAGTACTTC. Translation: CASSLDGNSEQYF.

This clone showed up just a few times. The V gene is TRBV27, the J gene TRBJ1-3; 11 bases fit TRBD1. The length of the CDR3 is 16 residues. J lost 6 bases, V lost 5 bases, and 9 bases had no gene match. Per the germline V gene, CDR1 is MNHEY and CDR2 is SMNVEV (reference sequence). The CDR3 DNA reads TGTGCCAGCAGTCCCTACCTGGGACAGGGGGAAAACACCATATATTTT. Translation: CASSPYLGQGENTIYF.

V gene TRBV5-1 combines with J gene TRBJ2-2; D might be TRBD1 (5 bases). The CDR3 is made up of 16 amino acids. The V gene lost 4 bases and the J gene lost 6 bases, with 19 bases spanning the gap. Germline CDR1 reads SGHRS; CDR2 reads YFSETQ. Here the CDR3 reads CASSPPTQGWAGELFF. DNA for the CDR3: TGCGCCAGCAGCCCACCTACCCAGGGATGGGCCGGGGAGCTGTTTTTT.

The chain has TRBV2 and TRBJ2-7, with D uncertain. Deletions cut 4 bases from V and 3 bases from J, with 10 bases between. The CDR3 sequence is 13 residues long. CDR1 SNHLY and CDR2 FYNNEI come from the germline V gene. The CDR3, as DNA: TGTGCCAGCAGTGTGGTTCCCAGCTACGAGCAGTACGTC. Translated, it gives CASSVVPSYEQYV.

This clone was counted a single time. The chain combines TRBV7-2 with TRBJ1-1; possible D gene TRBD1, 5 bases. The V gene lost 6 bases and the J gene lost 4 bases, with 21 bases spanning the gap. Germline V gives CDR1 SGHTA, CDR2 FQGNSA. The CDR3 is 16 residues long. CDR3 nucleotides: TGTGCCAGCAGGTCGCGGAGGGAGGGGTCTGGCACTGAAGCTTTCTTT. It is translated as CASRSRREGSGTEAFF. Complete variable domain (other parts from reference TRBV7-2 and TRBJ1-1): GAGVSQSPSNKVTEKGKDVELRCDPISGHTALYWYRQSLGQGLEFLIYFQGNSAPDKSGLPSDRFSAERTGGSVSTLTIQRTQQEDSAVYLCASRSRREGSGTEAFFGQGTRLTVV.

The chain links TRBV30 to TRBJ1-2; 7 bases fit TRBD1. Germline V gene data show CDR1 as GTSNPN and CDR2 as SVGIG (reference sequence). Trimming cost V 4 bases and J 2 bases; bases outside gene matches: 4. CDR3 size: 13 residues. The CDR3 loop reads CAWNEGANYGYTF. DNA for the CDR3: TGTGCCTGGAATGAGGGGGCGAACTATGGCTACACCTTC.

The chain links TRBV6-4 to TRBJ2-1; 13 positions agree with TRBD2. The ends lost 7 bases at V and 4 bases at J; junction bases unmatched: 4. Germline V gives CDR1 MRHNA, CDR2 SNTAGT. The CDR3 covers 15 residues. The CDR3 DNA reads as TGTGCCAGCAAACGACTAGCGGGGGGTTACAATGAGCAGTTCTTC. This sequence encodes CASKRLAGGYNEQFF.

The gene calls are TRBV15 and TRBJ1-6; D uncertain. V was clipped by 8 bases and J by 7 bases, with 15 bases between them. The germline V gene has CDR1 LNHNV and CDR2 YYDKDF (reference sequence). The CDR3 length is 14 residues. The CDR3 region is CATAAVIENSPLHF. CDR3 nucleotides: TGTGCCACCGCTGCGGTGATCGAGAATTCACCCCTCCACTTT.

This clone appeared a single time. The V call is TRBV9, the J call TRBJ2-1, with a weak D call TRBD2 (5 bases). Trimming cost V 0 bases and J 4 bases, with 17 bases left between them. The CDR3 totals 17 residues. CDR1 and CDR2 from the germline V gene are SGDLS and YYNGEE. The CDR3 protein is CASSVVSVGTGYNEQFF. The CDR3 DNA reads as TGTGCCAGCAGCGTAGTTTCAGTTGGAACGGGGTACAATGAGCAGTTCTTC. Full variable domain (outside the CDR3, taken from reference TRBV9 and TRBJ2-1): DSGVTQTPKHLITATGQRVTLRCSPRSGDLSVYWYQQSLDQGLQFLIQYYNGEERAKGNILERFSAQQFPDLHSELNLSSLELGDSALYFCASSVVSVGTGYNEQFFGPGTRLTVL.

V is TRBV28 and J is TRBJ1-5; D ambiguous. V was pared by 7 bases and J by 0 bases, with 4 bases between. Germline V gives CDR1 MDHEN, CDR2 SYDVKM. The CDR3 is made up of 12 amino acids. The CDR3 sequence is CASIDSNQPQHF. CDR3 sequence (DNA): TGTGCCAGCATAGATAGCAATCAGCCCCAGCATTTT.

This chain uses TRBV2 with TRBJ2-2; 8 bases are shared with TRBD2. V shed 0 bases, J shed 4 bases, and the junction held 4 bases outside the gene matches. The CDR3 consists of 16 residues. Germline loops: CDR1 SNHLY, CDR2 FYNNEI. This CDR3 is CASSEASGEITGELFF. Written as DNA, the CDR3 is TGTGCCAGCAGTGAAGCTAGCGGGGAAATCACCGGGGAGCTGTTTTTT. The whole variable domain, filled in from reference TRBV2 and TRBJ2-2, reads EPEVTQTPSHQVTQMGQEVILRCVPISNHLYFYWYRQILGQKVEFLVSFYNNEISEKSEIFDDQFSVERPDGSNFTLKIRSTKLEDSAMYFCASSEASGEITGELFFGEGSRLTVL.

This chain uses TRBV5-6 with TRBJ2-7; weak D call: TRBD2 (6 bases). V gave up 4 bases and J gave up 7 bases, with 21 bases separating them. The length of the CDR3 is 15 residues. The germline V gene has CDR1 SGHDT and CDR2 YYEEEE. The CDR3 sequence: CASSPQVGGTGEQYF. The CDR3 DNA sequence: TGTGCCAGCAGCCCTCAGGTCGGGGGAACGGGGGAGCAGTACTTC.

The chain recombines TRBV27 with TRBJ1-5; 7 bases agree with TRBD1. V shed 5 bases and J 5 bases; nucleotides not matched to a gene: 3. Per germline, CDR1 MNHEY and CDR2 SMNVEV (reference sequence). The CDR3 has 13 amino acids. The CDR3, as DNA: TGTGCCAGCAGTCTACAGGGGTATCAGCCCCAGCATTTT. Translation: CASSLQGYQPQHF.

The chain employs TRBV29-1 and TRBJ1-3; D is unresolved. Trimming removed 7 bases at V and 4 bases at J, with 8 bases between. The CDR3 contains 11 residues. CDR1 is SQVTM and CDR2 is ANQGSEA in the germline V gene. The CDR3 DNA is TGCAGCGCCCACACAGGAAACACCATATATTTT. Translation: CSAHTGNTIYF.

The chain couples TRBV5-4 to TRBJ2-3, with TRBD2 identical over 8 bases. CDR3 length equals 14 residues. CDR1 and CDR2 (germline): SGHNT, YYREEE (reference sequence). After removal of 5 bases from V and 6 bases from J, the junction contained 8 bases not matched to a gene. The chain's CDR3 is CASRTGGQADTQYF. CDR3 nucleotides: TGTGCCAGCAGGACGGGGGGGCAAGCCGATACGCAGTATTTT.

The chain carries TRBV23-1 and TRBJ2-7; D perhaps matches TRBD2 (5 bases). TRBV23-1 falls under the ORF class, with uncertain function. Trimming pared 0 bases from V and 1 base from J, leaving 10 bases between. This CDR3 has 15 residues. The CDR3 DNA is TGCGCCAGCAGTCAATCGTCCGGAGGATCCTACGAGCAGTACGTC. Translation gives CASSQSSGGSYEQYV.

The chain carries TRBV7-8 and TRBJ1-1; D is uncertain. The CDR3 spans 13 residues. The germline V gene has CDR1 SGHVS and CDR2 FQNEAQ. V was trimmed by 1 base and J by 5 bases, leaving 8 bases between them. This CDR3 reads CASSLVARTEAFF. The CDR3 nucleotides are TGTGCCAGCAGCTTAGTCGCCCGGACTGAAGCTTTCTTT.

The chain combines TRBV11-3 with TRBJ1-1; a weak D match, TRBD1 (6 bases). The CDR3 runs 14 residues. V lost 5 bases to trimming and J lost 5 bases, with 15 bases between them. Germline V gives CDR1 SGHNT, CDR2 YENEEA. The CDR3 is CASSTSRGSTEAFF. The CDR3 region has the DNA TGTGCCAGCAGCACAAGCAGGGGTTCGACTGAAGCTTTCTTT.

The V call is TRBV27, the J call TRBJ1-6; D might be TRBD1 (6 bases). Looked up from germline, CDR1 is MNHEY and CDR2 is SMNVEV (reference sequence). The V and J ends lost 2 bases and 6 bases respectively, with 8 bases between them. This CDR3 contains 14 residues. CDR3 region: CASSLHRVNSPLHF. The CDR3 DNA follows: TGTGCCAGCAGTTTACACAGGGTTAATTCACCCCTCCACTTT.